The rows below give T cell receptor beta chains drawn from one sample of a study of blood T cells in healthy people across ages. TCRdb fed the 5' RACE reads into MiXCR, producing one record per CDR3 protein. This table holds about 2 million distinct CDR3 sequences, roughly 49% found once. The sequenced sample was blood. The receptors were gathered from a woman in her thirties or forties in good health. The CDR3 runs from the conserved cysteine through the conserved F or W. D genes are given only for firm matches. Some rows have no size entry. The others give once, few or many, or a class for an expanded clone.

d_gene,j_gene,abundance,v_gene,CDR3aa,CDR3nt
.,TRBJ1-2,.,TRBV4-1,CASSQERGRNYGYTF,TGCGCCAGCAGCCAAGAGAGGGGCAGAAACTATGGCTACACCTTC
TRBD2,TRBJ2-7,once,TRBV29-1,CSVFGLAATSYEQYF,TGCAGCGTTTTTGGACTAGCGGCGACCTCCTACGAGCAGTACTTC
.,TRBJ2-5,few,TRBV9,CASSVGSSGTQYF,TGTGCCAGCAGCGTAGGCTCCTCCGGGACCCAGTACTTC
.,TRBJ2-3,few,TRBV20-1,CSAKDTFTDTQYF,TGCAGTGCTAAAGATACATTCACAGATACGCAGTATTTT
.,TRBJ2-2,.,TRBV7-2,CASSLGGARRAGELFF,TGTGCCAGCAGCTTAGGAGGGGCTAGGAGGGCCGGGGAGCTGTTTTTT
.,TRBJ1-5,.,TRBV14,CASSQGGALDQHF,TGTGCCAGCAGCCAAGGAGGTGCCTTGGACCAGCATTTT
.,TRBJ2-6,.,TRBV7-2,CASSPHPRGASGANVLTF,TGTGCCAGCAGCCCCCACCCCAGGGGGGCCTCTGGGGCCAACGTCCTGACTTTC
.,TRBJ2-3,.,TRBV20-1,CSATPGGRTDTQYF,TGCAGTGCTACGCCTGGGGGCCGCACAGATACGCAGTATTTT
.,TRBJ1-2,few,TRBV4-2,CASSPDRDYYGYTF,TGTGCCAGCAGCCCAGACCGGGACTACTATGGCTACACCTTC
.,TRBJ2-5,few,TRBV20-1,CCATGGPQYF,TGCTGTGCTACGGGGGGCCCCCAGTACTTC
.,TRBJ1-4,.,TRBV4-2,CASSQEVNLGGHEKLFF,TGTGCCAGCAGCCAAGAGGTTAATCTAGGCGGGCATGAAAAACTGTTTTTT
.,TRBJ2-1,few,TRBV3-1,CASSQLLEWNNEQFF,TGTGCCAGCAGCCAACTCCTCGAATGGAACAATGAGCAGTTCTTC
TRBD1,TRBJ1-2,few,TRBV7-9,CASSQGANADGYTF,TGTGCCAGCTCTCAGGGGGCGAATGCTGATGGCTACACCTTC
.,TRBJ2-3,.,TRBV10-2,CASSEAPAGDTQYF,TGCGCCAGCAGTGAGGCCCCTGCGGGGGATACGCAGTATTTT
.,TRBJ2-5,few,TRBV27,CASSKLGGPQETQYF,TGTGCCAGCAGTAAACTAGGAGGTCCCCAAGAGACCCAGTACTTC
.,TRBJ1-1,many,TRBV12-3/TRBV12-4,CASSLSTEAFF,TGTGCCAGCAGTTTGAGCACTGAAGCTTTCTTT
.,TRBJ2-7,.,TRBV11-2,CASSSRGGVLSYEQYF,TGTGCCAGCAGCTCAAGGGGTGGGGTGCTCTCCTACGAGCAGTACTTC
.,TRBJ2-5,.,TRBV3-1,CASSEFNRPKTQYF,TGTGCCAGCAGCGAATTTAATAGGCCTAAGACCCAGTACTTC
.,TRBJ2-1,few,TRBV10-1,CASSESHSLAYNEQFF,TGCGCCAGCAGTGAGTCTCACAGTCTGGCCTACAATGAGCAGTTCTTC
.,TRBJ2-3,.,TRBV10-2,CASSEGPETRTQYF,TGCGCCAGCAGTGAGGGGCCAGAAACACGTACGCAGTATTTT
.,TRBJ2-5,.,TRBV12-3/TRBV12-4,CASSLIFDLRDAQTQYF,TGTGCCAGCAGTTTAATTTTTGACCTTCGAGACGCCCAGACCCAGTACTTC
.,TRBJ2-5,.,TRBV5-1,CASSLSLRAEEAQYF,TGCGCCAGCAGCTTGAGTCTGAGAGCGGAAGAGGCCCAGTACTTC
.,TRBJ2-7,few,TRBV20-1,CSARVLDSSYEQYF,TGCAGTGCTAGAGTTTTGGACAGCTCCTACGAGCAGTACTTC
.,TRBJ1-5,.,TRBV20-1,CSALWVGNQPQHF,TGCAGTGCCCTGTGGGTGGGCAATCAGCCCCAGCATTTT
TRBD2,TRBJ2-7,.,TRBV28,CASCTPGGAGGYKYEQYF,TGTGCCAGCTGTACCCCGGGCGGAGCGGGGGGGTACAAATACGAGCAGTACTTC
.,TRBJ2-4,.,TRBV12-3/TRBV12-4,CASSLARNIQYF,TGTGCCAGCAGTTTAGCCAGGAACATTCAGTACTTC
TRBD1,TRBJ1-4,.,TRBV6-6,CASRPYTGDAEKLFF,TGTGCCAGCAGACCCTATACAGGGGACGCTGAAAAACTGTTTTTT
TRBD2,TRBJ2-3,.,TRBV5-1,CASSLAASGVVADTQYF,TGCGCCAGCAGCTTGGCAGCTAGCGGGGTCGTTGCAGATACGCAGTATTTT
.,TRBJ1-2,once,TRBV21-1,CASSTPRTGWDGYTF,TGTGCCAGCAGCACCCCCCGGACAGGGTGGGATGGCTACACCTTC
.,TRBJ2-7,.,TRBV20-1,CSARAAGIYEQYF,TGCAGTGCTAGAGCGGCGGGAATCTACGAGCAGTACTTC
.,TRBJ2-5,few,TRBV15,CATSGEFHSSQGRVAQYF,TGTGCCACCAGCGGAGAGTTTCATTCGAGCCAGGGGAGAGTGGCCCAGTACTTC
.,TRBJ2-7,.,TRBV4-3,CASSQDTSPSYEQYF,TGCGCCAGCAGCCAAGACACCTCTCCTTCCTACGAGCAGTACTTC
.,TRBJ1-1,.,TRBV6-6,CASRPPVRGTEAFF,TGTGCCAGCAGGCCTCCGGTGAGGGGGACTGAAGCTTTCTTT
.,TRBJ1-2,.,TRBV20-1,CSAYGSGIPNYGYTF,TGCAGTGCTTACGGTTCGGGGATTCCTAACTATGGCTACACCTTC